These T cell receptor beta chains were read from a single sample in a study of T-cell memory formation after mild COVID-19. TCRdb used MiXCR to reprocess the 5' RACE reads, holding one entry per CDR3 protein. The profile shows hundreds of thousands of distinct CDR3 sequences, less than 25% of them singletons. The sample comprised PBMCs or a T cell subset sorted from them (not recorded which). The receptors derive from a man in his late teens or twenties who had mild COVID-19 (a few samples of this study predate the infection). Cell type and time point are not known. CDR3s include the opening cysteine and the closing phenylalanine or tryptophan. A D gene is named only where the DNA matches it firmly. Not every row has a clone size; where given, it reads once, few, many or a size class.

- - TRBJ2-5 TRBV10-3 TGTGCCATCAGTGAGCCAAATGGATTCCAAGAGACCCAGTACTTC CAISEPNGFQETQYF
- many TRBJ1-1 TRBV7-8 TGTGCCAGCGGTAGCTTATTCCGGACAGCTTTAATGAACACTGAAGCTTTCTTT CASGSLFRTALMNTEAFF
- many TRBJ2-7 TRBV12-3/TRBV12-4 TGTGCCAGCAGTTTGTACGAGCAGTACTTC CASSLYEQYF
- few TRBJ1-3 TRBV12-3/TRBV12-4 TGTGCCAGCAGTTTAGGGGCGCGAGGAAACACCATATATTTT CASSLGARGNTIYF
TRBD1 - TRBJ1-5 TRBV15 TGTGCCACCAGCAGAGCACAGGGGGAAGGAGATCAGCCCCAGCATTTT CATSRAQGEGDQPQHF
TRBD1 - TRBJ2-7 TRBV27 TGTGCCAGCAGTCCCTCAGACAGGGCCACCTACGAGCAGTACTTC CASSPSDRATYEQYF
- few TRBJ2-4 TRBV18 TGTGCCAGCTCACCAGCGACAGCCAAAAACATTCAGTACTTC CASSPATAKNIQYF
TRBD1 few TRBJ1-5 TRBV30 TGTGCCTGGGGACAGGGGGGGGCTCAGCCCCAGCATTTT CAWGQGGAQPQHF
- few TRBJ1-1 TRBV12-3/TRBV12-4 TGTGCCAGCATCCGTGGGACCACTGAAGCTTTCTTT CASIRGTTEAFF
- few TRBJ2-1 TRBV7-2 TGTGCCAGCAGCTTAATCACAGGGTCCGCCAATGAGCAGTTCTTC CASSLITGSANEQFF
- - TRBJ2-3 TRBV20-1 TGCAGTGCTAGAAAGGACGGAGGCACAGATACGCAGTATTTT CSARKDGGTDTQYF
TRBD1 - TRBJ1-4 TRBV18 TGTGCCAGCTCGCCGGACAGGGCGGCTGAAAAACTGTTTTTT CASSPDRAAEKLFF
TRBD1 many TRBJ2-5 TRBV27 TGTGCCAGCAGTCTGACAGGGTTGGAGACCCAGTACTTC CASSLTGLETQYF
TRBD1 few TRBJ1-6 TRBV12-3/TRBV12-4 TGTGCCAGCAGCCGGACAGGGTATAATTCACCCCTCCACTTT CASSRTGYNSPLHF
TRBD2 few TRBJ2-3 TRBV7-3 TGTGCCAGCAGCTTCAGGACTAGCGGGGGGTACACAGATACGCAGTATTTT CASSFRTSGGYTDTQYF
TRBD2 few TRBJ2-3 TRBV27 TGTGCCAGCAGCAATACAGTATTCGGACTAGCGGGGGTCGCAGATACGCAGTATTTT CASSNTVFGLAGVADTQYF
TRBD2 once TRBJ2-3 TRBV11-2 TGTGCCAGCAGCTTGCTAGCGGGGGGCTACACAGATACGCAGTATTTT CASSLLAGGYTDTQYF
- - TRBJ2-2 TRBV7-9 TGTGCCAGCAGCCCTAAACCGACAGCCACCGGGGAGCTGTTTTTT CASSPKPTATGELFF
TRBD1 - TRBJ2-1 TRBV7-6 TGTGCCAGCAGCTCGTACCGACAACAGGGGGCAAACTACAATGAGCAGTTCTTC CASSSYRQQGANYNEQFF
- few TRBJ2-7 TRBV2 TGTGCCAGCAGGGGTCGCTTTCTTCGCTACGAGCAGTACTTC CASRGRFLRYEQYF
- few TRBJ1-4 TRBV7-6 TGTGCCAGCAGCTTAGGCGGGGGGCGCGCTGAAAAACTGTTTTTT CASSLGGGRAEKLFF
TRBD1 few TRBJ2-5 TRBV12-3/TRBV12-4 TGTGCCAGCAGTTCCAACCCGGACAGGGGAGGAGAGACCCAGTACTTC CASSSNPDRGGETQYF
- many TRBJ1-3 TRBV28 TGTGCCAGCAGGGAAGGTCACTCTGGAAACACCATATATTTT CASREGHSGNTIYF
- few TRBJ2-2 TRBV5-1 TGCGCCAGCAGCTTGGCCGGAATTCTTACTATCACCGGGGAGCTGTTTTTT CASSLAGILTITGELFF
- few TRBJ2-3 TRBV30 TGTGCCTGGAGCGGTAGAGGGGGCACAGATACGCAGTATTTT CAWSGRGGTDTQYF
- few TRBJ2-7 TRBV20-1 TGCAGTGCTAGAGATCGATGGAGGGGCCGATCCTACGAGCAGTACTTC CSARDRWRGRSYEQYF
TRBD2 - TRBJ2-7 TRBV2 TGTGCCAGCACTGTTACGACTAGCCGCTCCTACGAGCAGTACTTC CASTVTTSRSYEQYF
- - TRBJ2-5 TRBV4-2 TGTGCCAGCAGCATCCGGGACTACCAAGAGACCCAGTACTTC CASSIRDYQETQYF
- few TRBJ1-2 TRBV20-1 TGCAGTGGGGATCAGGGTTATGGCTACACCTTC CSGDQGYGYTF
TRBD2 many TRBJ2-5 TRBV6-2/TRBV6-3 TGTGCCAGCAGTGCCCGCCTAGCGGGGGAAGAGACCCAGTACTTC CASSARLAGEETQYF
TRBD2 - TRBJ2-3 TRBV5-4 TGTGCCAGCAGCGCTCTAGCGGGGACTGGCACAGATACGCAGTATTTT CASSALAGTGTDTQYF
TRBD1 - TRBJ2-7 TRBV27 TGTGCCAGCAGCCCCTCAGACAGGGGGCTCTGGCAGTACTTC CASSPSDRGLWQYF
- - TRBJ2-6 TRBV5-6 TGTGCCAGCAGCCTCCCGAGGAGCACTGGGGCCAACGTCCTGACTTTC CASSLPRSTGANVLTF
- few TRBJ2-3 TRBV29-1 TGCAGCGTTAGGGGGTTGTGGGCCACAGATACGCAGTATTTT CSVRGLWATDTQYF
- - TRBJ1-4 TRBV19 TGTGCCAGTAGTACCGGCAGGCAGGAAAAACTGTTTTTT CASSTGRQEKLFF
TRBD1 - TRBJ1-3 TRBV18 TGTGCCAGCTCAGCCACCGGGACAGGGACTGGAAACACCATATATTTT CASSATGTGTGNTIYF
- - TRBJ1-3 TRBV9 TGTGCCAGCGGGTTGCGAAACACCATATATTTT CASGLRNTIYF
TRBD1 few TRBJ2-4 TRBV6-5 TGTGCCAGCAGTTACCAAGACAGGGTTGGCATTCAGTACTTC CASSYQDRVGIQYF
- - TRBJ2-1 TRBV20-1 TGCAGTGCTAGAGATCCCAGGGACAATGAGCAGTTCTTC CSARDPRDNEQFF